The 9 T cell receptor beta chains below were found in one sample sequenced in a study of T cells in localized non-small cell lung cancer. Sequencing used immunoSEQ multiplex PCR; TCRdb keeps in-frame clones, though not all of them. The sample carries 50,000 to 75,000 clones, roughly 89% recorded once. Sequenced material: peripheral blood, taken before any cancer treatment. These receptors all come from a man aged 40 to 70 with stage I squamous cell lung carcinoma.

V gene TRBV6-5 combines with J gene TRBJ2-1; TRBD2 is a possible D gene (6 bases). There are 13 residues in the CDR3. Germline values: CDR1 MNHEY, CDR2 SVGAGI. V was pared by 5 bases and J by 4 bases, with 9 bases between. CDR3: CASSAGRYNEQFF. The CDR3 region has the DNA TGTGCCAGCAGTGCGGGACGTTACAATGAGCAGTTCTTC.

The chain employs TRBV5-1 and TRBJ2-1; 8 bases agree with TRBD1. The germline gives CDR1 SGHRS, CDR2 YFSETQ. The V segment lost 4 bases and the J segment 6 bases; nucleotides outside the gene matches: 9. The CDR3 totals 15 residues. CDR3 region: CASSPDRGFVNEQFF. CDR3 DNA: TGCGCCAGCAGCCCTGACAGGGGTTTCGTCAATGAGCAGTTCTTC.

The CDR3, as DNA: TGCGCCAGCAGCCAAGACCCCAGTCGGGGGAGAGGGAACGAGCAGTACTTC. Translating gives CASSQDPSRGRGNEQYF. The chain combines TRBV4-1 with TRBJ2-7, with D possibly being TRBD2 (6 bases). V was trimmed by 0 bases and J by 5 bases, leaving 20 bases between them. This CDR3 has 17 residues. CDR1 is MGHRA and CDR2 is YSYEKL in the germline V gene.

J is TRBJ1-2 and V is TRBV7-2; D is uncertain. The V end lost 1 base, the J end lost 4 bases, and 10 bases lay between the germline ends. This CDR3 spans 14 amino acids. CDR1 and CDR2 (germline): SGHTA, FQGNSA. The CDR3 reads CASSLEGEIYGYTF. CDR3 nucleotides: TGTGCCAGCAGCTTAGAGGGAGAGATCTATGGCTACACCTTC.

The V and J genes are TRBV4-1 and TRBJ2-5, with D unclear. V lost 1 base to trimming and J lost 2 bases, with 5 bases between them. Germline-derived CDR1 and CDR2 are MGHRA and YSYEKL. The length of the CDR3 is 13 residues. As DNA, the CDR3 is TGCGCCAGCAGCCAAGGTTGGCAAGAGACCCAGTACTTC. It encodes CASSQGWQETQYF.

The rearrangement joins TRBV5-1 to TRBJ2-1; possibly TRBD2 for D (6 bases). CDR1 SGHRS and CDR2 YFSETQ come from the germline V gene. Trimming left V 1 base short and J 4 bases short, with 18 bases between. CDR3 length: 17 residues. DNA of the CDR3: TGCGCCAGCAGCTTGACGCTCATGGGGGGATTGTACAATGAGCAGTTCTTC. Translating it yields CASSLTLMGGLYNEQFF. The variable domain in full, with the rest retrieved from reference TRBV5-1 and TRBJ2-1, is KAGVTQTPRYLIKTRGQQVTLSCSPISGHRSVSWYQQTPGQGLQFLFEYFSETQRNKGNFPGRFSGRQFSNSRSEMNVSTLELGDSALYLCASSLTLMGGLYNEQFFGPGTRLTVL.

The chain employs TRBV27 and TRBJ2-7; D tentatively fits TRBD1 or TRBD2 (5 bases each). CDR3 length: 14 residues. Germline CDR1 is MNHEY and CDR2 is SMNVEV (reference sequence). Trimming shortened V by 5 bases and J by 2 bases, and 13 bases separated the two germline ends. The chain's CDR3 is CASSGGTRPYEQYF. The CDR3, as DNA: TGTGCCAGCAGTGGGGGAACTAGACCCTACGAGCAGTACTTC.

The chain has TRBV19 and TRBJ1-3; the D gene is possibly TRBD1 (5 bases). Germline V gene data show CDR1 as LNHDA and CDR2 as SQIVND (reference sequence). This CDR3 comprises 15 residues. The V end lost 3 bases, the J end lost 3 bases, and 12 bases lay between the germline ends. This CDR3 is CASSMPGTDGNTIYF. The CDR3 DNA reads TGTGCCAGTAGTATGCCCGGGACTGATGGAAACACCATATATTTT.

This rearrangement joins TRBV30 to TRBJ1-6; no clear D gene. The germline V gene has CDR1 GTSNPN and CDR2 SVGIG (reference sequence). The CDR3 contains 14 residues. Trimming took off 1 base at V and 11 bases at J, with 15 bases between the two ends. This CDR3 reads CAWSEGGLVTPLHF. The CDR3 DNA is TGTGCCTGGAGTGAGGGAGGTTTGGTTACACCCCTCCACTTT. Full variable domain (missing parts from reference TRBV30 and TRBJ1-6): SQTIHQWPATLVQPVGSPLSLECTVEGTSNPNLYWYRQAAGRGLQLLFYSVGIGQISSEVPQNLSASRPQDRQFILSSKKLLLSDSGFYLCAWSEGGLVTPLHFGNGTRLTVT.